This T cell receptor beta chain stems from a study of OX40 agonist ivuxolimab in advanced cancers. CDR1 is SGHRS and CDR2 is YFSETQ in the germline V gene. Trimming took 1 base from V and 2 from J, leaving 7 bases between them. The CDR3 spans 13 residues. This clone came up a few times. The antigen is not known. Measured with immunoSEQ multiplex PCR; TCRdb has only the in-frame clones, and not every one. The sample has about 37,000 clones; just under 85% are singletons. Study results and caveats: Normalized T-cell clonal expansion was also low in some nonresponders. Clonal expansion was among the lowest in partial responders at 0.1-3.0 mg/kg, especially CD8+.

The V gene is TRBV5-1, the J gene TRBJ2-7, with D tentatively TRBD2 (6 bases). The sequenced sample was CD4+ or CD8+ T cells sorted from blood, obtained in a trial of the OX40 agonist ivuxolimab. The TCR sequence derives from an adult with an advanced solid tumor such as melanoma, head and neck, liver or kidney cancer. The CDR3 DNA follows: TGCGCCAGCAGCTTGACGGGGGCCTACGAGCAGTACTTC. Amino acids: CASSLTGAYEQYF. Full variable domain (outside the CDR3, taken from reference TRBV5-1 and TRBJ2-7): KAGVTQTPRYLIKTRGQQVTLSCSPISGHRSVSWYQQTPGQGLQFLFEYFSETQRNKGNFPGRFSGRQFSNSRSEMNVSTLELGDSALYLCASSLTGAYEQYFGPGTRLTVT.